The 30 T cell receptor beta chains listed next were all sequenced from one sample in a study of blood T cell repertoires in COVID-19. Data came from immunoSEQ multiplex PCR; TCRdb stores just in-frame clones and leaves some out. This sample has 250,000 or so clones, with 85% to 90% found just once. Sample: PBMCs or T cells enriched from blood (not recorded which). These receptors were obtained from a woman aged 25 to 39 with acute COVID-19.

This sequence joins TRBV24-1 and TRBJ1-2, with TRBD1 as a possible D gene (6 bases). CDR3 length equals 13 residues. Germline V gene data show CDR1 as KGHDR and CDR2 as SFDVKD. V lost 7 bases and J 0 bases, leaving 8 bases between the germline ends. This CDR3 is CATSEGANYGYTF. For the CDR3, the DNA is TGTGCCACCAGCGAGGGGGCTAACTATGGCTACACCTTC.

The rearrangement joins TRBV7-9 to TRBJ1-1; D remains ambiguous. The V gene lost 1 base and the J gene lost 1 base, with 7 bases spanning the gap. In germline, CDR1 is SEHNR, CDR2 FQNEAQ (reference sequence). This CDR3 has 14 residues. CDR3 residues: CASSLVAENTEAFF. CDR3 DNA: TGTGCCAGCAGCTTAGTTGCGGAGAACACTGAAGCTTTCTTT.

V usage is TRBV4-1 and J usage is TRBJ1-6, with 8 nucleotides matching TRBD1. Germline CDR1 MGHRA, CDR2 YSYEKL. After removal of 4 bases from V and 7 bases from J, the junction contained 6 bases not matched to a gene. This CDR3 comprises 15 residues. The CDR3 reads CASSLGQGNNSPLHF. Written as DNA, the CDR3 is TGCGCCAGCAGCCTTGGACAGGGCAACAATTCACCCCTCCACTTT.

The chain uses TRBV5-6 and TRBJ2-3; the match to TRBD2 covers 10 bases. With 6 bases clipped from V and 2 bases from J, the junction kept 6 bases outside the gene matches. The CDR3 extends over 15 amino acids. From germline, CDR1 is SGHDT and CDR2 YYEEEE. The CDR3 coding sequence is TGTGCCAGCAACCGAGCGGGAGGGACCACAGATACGCAGTATTTT. This sequence encodes CASNRAGGTTDTQYF. Full variable domain (remainder filled in from reference TRBV5-6 and TRBJ2-3): DAGVTQSPTHLIKTRGQQVTLRCSPKSGHDTVSWYQQALGQGPQFIFQYYEEEERQRGNFPDRFSGHQFPNYSSELNVNALLLGDSALYLCASNRAGGTTDTQYFGPGTRLTVL.

This clone showed up just once. The chain employs TRBV20-1 and TRBJ2-5; D unresolved. This CDR3 is 11 amino acids long. The germline gives CDR1 DFQATT, CDR2 SNEGSKA (reference sequence). V gave up 6 bases and J gave up 2 bases, with 7 bases separating them. The CDR3 sequence: CSAVLQETQYF. CDR3 nucleotides: TGCAGTGCCGTCCTACAAGAGACCCAGTACTTC.

This chain connects TRBV4-1 to TRBJ2-2, with 11 positions matching TRBD2. V shed 6 bases and J 2 bases; nucleotides not matched to a gene: 5. CDR3 size: 16 residues. In germline, CDR1 is MGHRA, CDR2 YSYEKL. The CDR3 nucleotides are TGCGCCAGCAGACTACTAGCGGGGGCCAACACCGGGGAGCTGTTTTTT. It encodes CASRLLAGANTGELFF.

The chain has TRBV15 and TRBJ1-1; D ambiguous. The V gene lost 0 bases and the J gene lost 9 bases, with 8 bases spanning the gap. Looked up from germline, CDR1 is LNHNV and CDR2 is YYDKDF (reference sequence). The CDR3 has 12 residues. Here the CDR3 reads CATSRDEKQAFF. The CDR3 nucleotides read TGTGCCACCAGCAGAGATGAGAAACAAGCTTTCTTT.

The V and J genes are TRBV13 and TRBJ2-3, with D perhaps matching TRBD1 (6 bases). The V gene's germline CDR1 is PRHDT and CDR2 FYEKMQ (reference sequence). The CDR3 covers 14 residues. The V end lost 5 bases, the J end lost 2 bases, and 11 bases lay between the germline ends. CDR3 nucleotides: TGTGCCAGCAGCGCGACAGGACACACAGATACGCAGTATTTT. It yields the protein CASSATGHTDTQYF. Using reference TRBV13 and TRBJ2-3 for the parts outside the CDR3, the full variable domain is AAGVIQSPRHLIKEKRETATLKCYPIPRHDTVYWYQQGPGQDPQFLISFYEKMQSDKGSIPDRFSAQQFSDYHSELNMSSLELGDSALYFCASSATGHTDTQYFGPGTRLTVL.

The chain is built from TRBV9 and TRBJ1-3; 8 nucleotides line up with TRBD1. The J segment lost 0 bases and the V segment lost 4 bases, leaving 3 bases of the junction unmatched. In germline, CDR1 is SGDLS, CDR2 YYNGEE. The CDR3 is made up of 15 amino acids. The CDR3: CASSFTGGSGNTIYF. CDR3 nucleotide sequence: TGTGCCAGCAGCTTTACAGGGGGCTCTGGAAACACCATATATTTT.

The V gene is TRBV9, the J gene TRBJ2-3, with TRBD1 as a possible D gene (5 bases). The CDR3 has 15 residues. Deletions cut 0 bases from V and 2 bases from J, with 10 bases between. CDR1 SGDLS and CDR2 YYNGEE come from the germline V gene. The DNA of the CDR3 is TGTGCCAGCAGCGTAGTAGGGGCCAACACAGATACGCAGTATTTT. As protein: CASSVVGANTDTQYF.

CDR3 sequence (DNA): TGTGCCAGCAGCTCACTAGCGGGAGTGCAAAATGAGCAGTTCTTC. The encoded protein is CASSSLAGVQNEQFF. The rearrangement uses TRBV11-2 and TRBJ2-1; TRBD2 agrees at 11 bases. Germline lookup yields CDR1 SGHAT and CDR2 FQNNGV. The CDR3 runs to 15 residues. V lost 4 bases to trimming and J lost 7 bases; unmatched junction nucleotides: 6. Full variable domain (rest looked up from reference TRBV11-2 and TRBJ2-1): EAGVAQSPRYKIIEKRQSVAFWCNPISGHATLYWYQQILGQGPKLLIQFQNNGVVDDSQLPKDRFSAERLKGVDSTLKIQPAKLEDSAVYLCASSSLAGVQNEQFFGPGTRLTVL.

The rearrangement joins TRBV4-3 to TRBJ1-3; maybe TRBD1 (5 bases). CDR1 is LGHNA and CDR2 is YSLEER in the germline V gene. Trimming pared 0 bases from V and 2 bases from J, leaving 14 bases between. The CDR3 extends over 17 amino acids. CDR3 bases: TGCGCCAGCAGCCAAGAGATGGAGGGGTTACCTGGAAACACCATATATTTT. Its translation: CASSQEMEGLPGNTIYF.

The rearrangement joins TRBV27 to TRBJ1-5, with D unclear. The V and J ends lost 4 bases and 6 bases respectively, with 13 bases between them. The CDR3 is 14 amino acids. Germline CDR1 is MNHEY and CDR2 is SMNVEV (reference sequence). The CDR3 sequence: CASSWAGGSQPQHF. DNA for the CDR3: TGTGCCAGCAGTTGGGCCGGAGGAAGTCAGCCCCAGCATTTT.

The rearrangement uses TRBV2 and TRBJ2-3; 9 bases match TRBD1. This CDR3 spans 14 amino acids. With 3 bases clipped from V and 4 bases from J, the junction kept 2 bases outside the gene matches. Germline V lookup: CDR1 SNHLY, CDR2 FYNNEI. The CDR3 DNA follows: TGTGCCAGCAGTGAGGGACAGGGTGCAGATACGCAGTATTTT. It is translated as CASSEGQGADTQYF.

The rearrangement uses TRBV2 and TRBJ1-4; 9 bases fit TRBD1. V lost 2 bases, J lost 7 bases, and 2 bases stayed unmatched. CDR1 is SNHLY, CDR2 FYNNEI, per germline. The length of the CDR3 is 14 residues. CDR3 nucleotide sequence: TGTGCCAGCAGTGAATGGACAGGGGTTGAAAAACTGTTTTTT. Its protein is CASSEWTGVEKLFF.

J is TRBJ1-2 and V is TRBV5-1; 9 bases agree with TRBD1. The trim removed 4 bases at V and 6 bases at J, leaving 10 bases unmatched. This CDR3 has 15 residues. Germline V gene sequence: CDR1 SGHRS, CDR2 YFSETQ. The CDR3: CASSVGQGTSNGYTF. CDR3 DNA sequence: TGCGCCAGCAGCGTAGGACAGGGGACGTCTAATGGCTACACCTTC.

The chain links TRBV4-1 to TRBJ2-5, with TRBD2 matching over 8 bases. Germline CDR1 MGHRA, CDR2 YSYEKL. The CDR3 is 15 residues long. J gave up 5 bases and V 6 bases, and 11 bases lay outside the gene matches. This chain's CDR3 is CASRFRAGGRETQYF. CDR3 coding DNA: TGCGCCAGCAGGTTTAGGGCGGGAGGTCGGGAGACCCAGTACTTC.

This sequence joins TRBV27 and TRBJ2-3, with D tentatively TRBD2 (6 bases). CDR3 length: 18 amino acids. From germline, CDR1 is MNHEY and CDR2 SMNVEV (reference sequence). Trimming left V 4 bases short and J 2 bases short, with 22 bases between. The CDR3 protein is CASSSHRDLRTSTDTQYF. CDR3 in DNA: TGTGCCAGCAGTTCCCACCGGGACTTGAGAACTTCCACAGATACGCAGTATTTT.

This clone was detected once. The chain joins TRBV29-1 to TRBJ2-1, with TRBD2 matching 9 bases. The V gene end was trimmed by 1 base and the J gene end by 6 bases; junction bases not matched to a gene: 4. The CDR3 consists of 14 residues. Germline V CDR1 and CDR2: SQVTM, ANQGSEA. The DNA for the CDR3 is TGCAGCGTTGAAGTAGCGGGAGTTATCAATGAGCAGTTCTTC. This translates into CSVEVAGVINEQFF.

This clone was observed a single time. Other nucleotide sequences from this sample produce the same CDR3. This rearrangement joins TRBV19 to TRBJ1-3; TRBD1 matches at 7 bases. There are 15 residues in the CDR3. Germline lookup yields CDR1 LNHDA and CDR2 SQIVND (reference sequence). With 6 bases clipped from V and 0 bases from J, the junction kept 5 bases outside the gene matches. CDR3 bases: TGTGCCAGTAGCCTACAGGGGAGCTCTGGAAACACCATATATTTT. Translated, it gives CASSLQGSSGNTIYF.

The chain has TRBV10-3 and TRBJ2-3; the D gene is possibly TRBD1 (6 bases). Trimming removed 3 bases from V and 1 base from J, with 14 bases in between. Germline values: CDR1 ENHRY, CDR2 SYGVKD. The CDR3 is 16 amino acids. The CDR3 loop is CAISDDTGYRTDTQYF. Here the CDR3 DNA reads TGTGCCATCAGTGACGATACAGGGTACCGCACAGATACGCAGTATTTT.

V gene TRBV6-5 combines with J gene TRBJ1-2; 12 bases line up with TRBD1. CDR1 and CDR2 (germline): MNHEY, SVGAGI. V was pared by 3 bases and J by 4 bases, with 6 bases of the junction left unmatched. The length of the CDR3 is 16 residues. The chain's CDR3 is CASSYRDRGLVYGYTF. CDR3 DNA: TGTGCCAGCAGTTATCGGGACAGGGGGCTGGTCTATGGCTACACCTTC.

Here the CDR3 reads CAWRESGSNIQYF. CDR3 coding DNA: TGTGCCTGGAGGGAATCGGGTTCAAACATTCAGTACTTC. This rearrangement joins TRBV30 to TRBJ2-4; D is uncertain. Per germline, CDR1 GTSNPN and CDR2 SVGIG (reference sequence). The length of the CDR3 is 13 residues. Trimming left V 3 bases short and J 6 bases short, with 12 bases between.

The rearrangement uses TRBV18 and TRBJ2-2; D is possibly TRBD1 (5 bases). This CDR3 has 15 residues. Looked up from germline, CDR1 is KGHSH and CDR2 is LQKENI. Trimming took 2 bases from V and 1 from J, leaving 8 bases between them. CDR3 bases: TGTGCCAGCTCACCAGTACAGGAGAACACCGGGGAGCTGTTTTTT. It codes for CASSPVQENTGELFF.

This clone was detected once. The CDR3 sequence: CASSPFATSKQNEQFF. The CDR3 DNA reads TGCGCCAGCAGCCCCTTCGCGACTAGCAAACAGAATGAGCAGTTCTTC. The rearrangement joins TRBV5-1 to TRBJ2-1; the match to TRBD2 covers 7 bases. Germline V gene lookup returns CDR1 SGHRS and CDR2 YFSETQ. The CDR3 loop spans 16 amino acids. With 4 bases clipped from V and 7 bases from J, the junction kept 14 bases outside the gene matches.

The chain carries TRBV7-9 and TRBJ2-7, with TRBD1 as a possible D gene (6 bases). The CDR3 covers 14 residues. V lost 4 bases and J lost 7, with 17 bases in between. Germline V gene data show CDR1 as SEHNR and CDR2 as FQNEAQ (reference sequence). CDR3 nucleotides: TGTGCCAGCAGCTCTGGACAGCTCGTCTCTGAGCAGTACTTC. This translates into CASSSGQLVSEQYF.

The chain employs TRBV28 and TRBJ2-7; 8 bases agree with TRBD1. Trimming at V came to 4 bases and at J to 2 bases, leaving 7 bases not matched to a gene. The CDR3 loop spans 15 amino acids. Per the germline V gene, CDR1 is MDHEN and CDR2 is SYDVKM. CDR3 amino acids: CASSSGQGNTYEQYF. CDR3 in DNA: TGTGCCAGCAGTTCCGGACAGGGAAATACCTACGAGCAGTACTTC.

The rearrangement uses TRBV19 and TRBJ2-7, with no clear D. Trimming took 1 base from V and 7 from J, leaving 8 bases between them. CDR3 size: 12 residues. Germline-derived CDR1 and CDR2 are LNHDA and SQIVND (reference sequence). This CDR3 reads CASSIGRAEQYF. CDR3 nucleotide sequence: TGTGCCAGTAGTATAGGCCGCGCGGAGCAGTACTTC.

J is TRBJ1-1 and V is TRBV21-1. TRBV21-1 is an annotated pseudogene. The length of the CDR3 is 15 residues. The CDR3 coding sequence is TGTGCCAGCAGCACCGGACGGGGATTTGCCACTGAAGCTTTCTTT. Translating gives CASSTGRGFATEAFF.

The J gene is TRBJ1-1, the V gene TRBV27, with TRBD1 identical over 10 bases. The germline gives CDR1 MNHEY, CDR2 SMNVEV (reference sequence). After removal of 6 bases from V and 7 bases from J, the junction contained 5 bases not matched to a gene. There are 13 residues in the CDR3. DNA for the CDR3: TGTGCCAGCAGCCGAGGACAGGGGGATGAAGCTTTCTTT. This translates into CASSRGQGDEAFF.